These 22 T cell receptor beta chains were sequenced from one sample in a study of vaccination and CD4 T cells after COVID-19. No antigen has been identified for these receptors. Sample treatment: approximately 9-day PBMC culture with coronavirus spike peptide pools or control peptides (ViraFEST assay). The Oncomine TCR Beta short-read assay generated sequence data from the DNA of cultured CD4+ T cells. TCRdb fed the PCR reads into MiXCR, producing one record per CDR3 protein. The repertoire holds under 10,000 distinct CDR3 sequences, with about two thirds as singletons. The specimen comprised cultured CD4+ T cells from blood, sampled after SARS-CoV-2 vaccination. Receptors were obtained from a human donor with COVID-19.

The chain couples TRBV20-1 to TRBJ2-5; 7 bases line up with TRBD1. The CDR3 totals 15 residues. The V and J ends lost 4 bases and 5 bases, in that order; junction bases with no gene match: 13. Germline loops: CDR1 DFQATT, CDR2 SNEGSKA (reference sequence). The CDR3 region has the DNA TGCAGTGCTATGATCCCCAGGGGGTCAGGGGAGACCCAGTACTTC. Translating gives CSAMIPRGSGETQYF.

This clonotype was seen a few times. This chain links TRBV27 with TRBJ1-2; 8 bases agree with TRBD1. This CDR3 is 17 amino acids long. The V and J ends lost 0 bases and 3 bases, in that order; junction bases with no gene match: 9. Germline loops: CDR1 MNHEY, CDR2 SMNVEV (reference sequence). The CDR3 sequence: CASSLSYQDRAHYGYTF. The CDR3 coding sequence is TGTGCCAGCAGTTTATCTTATCAGGACAGGGCACACTATGGCTACACCTTC.

The chain carries TRBV25-1 and TRBJ2-2; 8 bases match TRBD1. Germline V gene sequence: CDR1 MGHDK, CDR2 SYGVNS. This CDR3 contains 16 residues. Trimming at V came to 6 bases and at J to 5 bases, leaving 11 bases not matched to a gene. The CDR3 reads CASSRPTGGRTGELFF. CDR3 DNA sequence: TGTGCCAGCAGCCGACCCACAGGGGGGAGGACCGGGGAGCTGTTTTTT.

The rearrangement joins TRBV6-1 to TRBJ2-2; TRBD1 aligns across 7 bases. The germline CDR1 and CDR2 sequences are MNHNS and SASEGT. The CDR3 totals 16 residues. Losses at the gene ends were 6 bases for V and 5 bases for J; bases not matched to a gene: 12. CDR3 nucleotide sequence: TGTGCCAGCAGAAAACAGACAGGGAAGGGAACCGGGGAGCTGTTTTTT. Encoded protein: CASRKQTGKGTGELFF.

Comment on this clonotype: Compared with germline, one end of the junction differs, possibly owing to a read error. The rearrangement joins TRBV7-8 to TRBJ1-5; D call uncertain. CDR3 size: 13 residues. Germline loops: CDR1 SGHVS, CDR2 FQNEAQ. CDR3 loop: CASRLGSNQPQHF. The CDR3 region has the DNA TGTGCCAGCAGGTTAGGGAGCAATCAGCCCCAGCATTTT.

The chain links TRBV4-3 to TRBJ1-4, with TRBD1 matching 8 bases. Germline trimming cut 4 bases from V and 7 bases from J; bases unmatched to any gene: 11. Germline loops: CDR1 LGHNA, CDR2 YSLEER. CDR3 length: 16 amino acids. The CDR3 sequence is CASSPPKDRAGEKLFF. DNA for the CDR3: TGCGCCAGCAGCCCCCCTAAGGACAGGGCCGGTGAAAAACTGTTTTTT.

A note on this clonotype: The missing conserved phenylalanine or tryptophan at the end of this CDR3 makes a read error likely. The CDR3 nucleotides are TGTGCCAGCAGTGAGTCGGCGGTGACTAATGAAAAACTGTTTTTG. Translating gives CASSESAVTNEKLFL. This rearrangement joins TRBV2 to TRBJ1-4; no reliable D call. This CDR3 is 15 amino acids long. Trimming pared 3 bases from V and 2 bases from J, leaving 10 bases between. The germline CDR1 and CDR2 sequences are SNHLY and FYNNEI.

The rearrangement links TRBV4-1 to TRBJ2-5; unclear D gene. Germline V CDR1 and CDR2: MGHRA, YSYEKL. The CDR3 has 13 amino acids. V lost 4 bases and J 5 bases, leaving 11 bases between the germline ends. The CDR3 DNA reads as TGCGCCAGCAGCCCCCCTGGAGTGGAGACCCAGTACTTC. Translated, it gives CASSPPGVETQYF.

The V and J genes are TRBV28 and TRBJ1-2; 8 bases match TRBD1. The CDR3 is 14 amino acids. Losses at the gene ends were 8 bases for V and 3 bases for J; bases not matched to a gene: 8. The germline CDR1 and CDR2 sequences are MDHEN and SYDVKM. As DNA, the CDR3 is TGTGCCAGCGAGAGACTGGACAGGGACTATGGCTACACCTTC. This translates into CASERLDRDYGYTF.

The rearrangement links TRBV6-2 or TRBV6-3 to TRBJ1-2; D is uncertain. V was shortened by 1 base and J by 8 bases, with 14 bases between the two germline ends. The CDR3 has 14 amino acids. The germline V gene has CDR1 MNHEY and CDR2 SVGEGT. The CDR3 loop reads CASSYLVGTEGYTF. The CDR3 nucleotides read TGTGCCAGCAGTTACTTAGTGGGTACGGAGGGCTACACCTTC.

This clonotype was detected once. The gene calls are TRBV11-3 and TRBJ2-7; 7 bases agree with TRBD1. The V segment lost 6 bases and the J segment 3 bases; nucleotides outside the gene matches: 5. The germline V gene encodes CDR1 SGHNT and CDR2 YENEEA. This CDR3 is built from 13 residues. The CDR3 is CASSRAGGYEQYF. The CDR3 nucleotides are TGTGCCAGCAGTCGGGCAGGGGGCTACGAGCAGTACTTC.

This sequence joins TRBV7-8 and TRBJ2-5; 8 bases fit TRBD1. The V segment lost 3 bases and the J segment 5 bases; nucleotides outside the gene matches: 5. Germline V gene lookup returns CDR1 SGHVS and CDR2 FQNEAQ. This CDR3 comprises 14 residues. CDR3 coding DNA: TGTGCCAGCAGCTTCCCAGGGGACAGGGAGACCCAGTACTTC. Its protein product is CASSFPGDRETQYF.

This clonotype was counted only a few times. The junction departs from the called germline gene at one end, perhaps through a read error. The chain employs TRBV6-1 and TRBJ1-5; D is unclear. CDR1 is MNHNS and CDR2 is SASEGT in the germline V gene. This CDR3 is built from 12 residues. The CDR3 loop reads CATSPLVQPQHF. As DNA, the CDR3 is TGTGCCACCAGTCCCCTAGTCCAACCCCAGCATTTT.

The chain employs TRBV28 and TRBJ1-5; D may be TRBD1 (6 bases). Trimming removed 3 bases at V and 2 bases at J, with 8 bases between. This CDR3 contains 14 residues. CDR1 MDHEN and CDR2 SYDVKM come from the germline V gene. CDR3 sequence reads: CASSLDSGNQPQHF. The CDR3, as DNA: TGTGCCAGCAGTTTGGACAGCGGCAATCAGCCCCAGCATTTT.

The V and J genes are TRBV7-2 and TRBJ2-5, with 8 bases matching TRBD2. V trimming: 2 bases; J trimming: 5 bases; junction bases outside the gene matches: 16. This CDR3 is built from 18 residues. Germline V CDR1 and CDR2: SGHTA, FQGNSA. The CDR3 spells CASSLIWRGALLQETQYF. DNA of the CDR3: TGTGCCAGCAGCTTAATATGGCGGGGGGCTCTACTGCAGGAGACCCAGTACTTC.

This chain links TRBV28 with TRBJ1-2; D call uncertain. Germline CDR1 is MDHEN and CDR2 is SYDVKM. Between the trimmed V and J ends, which lost 5 bases and 4 bases, there was a span of 17 bases. The CDR3 is made up of 15 amino acids. This chain's CDR3 is CASSLAQFTFYGYTF. The CDR3 DNA reads TGTGCCAGCAGTCTGGCTCAGTTTACCTTCTATGGCTACACCTTC.

This clonotype is labeled large (0.1 to 1%). The CDR3 coding sequence is TGTGCCAGCAGCCTTGCGGGCGGAGACCAAGAGACCCAGTACTTC. Translation gives CASSLAGGDQETQYF. The V call is TRBV7-9, the J call TRBJ2-5; tentative D call: TRBD2 (5 bases). Germline CDR1 SEHNR, CDR2 FQNEAQ (reference sequence). V was pared by 5 bases and J by 0 bases, with 13 bases between. There are 15 residues in the CDR3.

The chain recombines TRBV18 with TRBJ2-7; TRBD1 aligns across 7 bases. J was trimmed by 1 base and V by 2 bases; bases with no gene match: 5. Germline V lookup: CDR1 KGHSH, CDR2 LQKENI. The CDR3 is 15 amino acids. The CDR3 protein is CASSPIRDSSYEQYF. CDR3 sequence (DNA): TGTGCCAGCTCACCAATCCGGGACAGTTCCTACGAGCAGTACTTC.

The table lists this clonotype with a few counts. The chain has TRBV5-4 and TRBJ1-6; D may be TRBD1 (5 bases). Deletions cut 9 bases from V and 8 bases from J, with 15 bases between. Germline V gene lookup returns CDR1 SGHNT and CDR2 YYREEE (reference sequence). The CDR3 totals 13 residues. The CDR3 sequence: CAIARGRDSPLHF. The CDR3 nucleotides are TGTGCCATCGCCCGGGGGAGGGATTCACCCCTCCACTTT.

The chain is built from TRBV14 and TRBJ1-2; the D is unclear. Between the trimmed V and J ends, which lost 0 bases and 0 bases, there was a span of 8 bases. Germline V CDR1 and CDR2: SGHDN, FVKESK. The CDR3 has 15 residues. CDR3 loop: CASSQDRFPNYGYTF. CDR3 nucleotides: TGTGCCAGCAGCCAAGACAGATTTCCTAACTATGGCTACACCTTC.

The chain employs TRBV29-1 and TRBJ2-7; D is unresolved. The CDR3 contains 11 residues. V was pared by 3 bases and J by 0 bases, with 3 bases between. Germline CDR1 SQVTM, CDR2 ANQGSEA. Here the CDR3 DNA reads TGCAGCGTTGAGAGCTCCTACGAGCAGTACTTC. Translation: CSVESSYEQYF.

The chain couples TRBV28 to TRBJ2-1, with D perhaps matching TRBD1 (6 bases). CDR3 size: 15 residues. The V and J ends lost 10 bases and 0 bases respectively, with 16 bases between them. CDR1 and CDR2 from the germline V gene are MDHEN and SYDVKM. The CDR3 here is CAIGATGSSYNEQFF. Written as DNA, the CDR3 is TGTGCCATCGGGGCTACAGGGAGCTCCTACAATGAGCAGTTCTTC.